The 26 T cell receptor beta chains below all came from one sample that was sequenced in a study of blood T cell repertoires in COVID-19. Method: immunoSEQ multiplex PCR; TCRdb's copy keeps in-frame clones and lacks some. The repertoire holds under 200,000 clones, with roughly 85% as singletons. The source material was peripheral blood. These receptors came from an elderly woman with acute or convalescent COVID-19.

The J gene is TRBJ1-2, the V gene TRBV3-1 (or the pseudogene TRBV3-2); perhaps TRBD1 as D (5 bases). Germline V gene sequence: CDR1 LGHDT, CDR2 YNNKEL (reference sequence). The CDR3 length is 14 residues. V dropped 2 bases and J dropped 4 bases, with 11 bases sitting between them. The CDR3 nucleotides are TGTGCCAGCAGCCAACAGGGTGTGAGCTATGGCTACACCTTC. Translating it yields CASSQQGVSYGYTF.

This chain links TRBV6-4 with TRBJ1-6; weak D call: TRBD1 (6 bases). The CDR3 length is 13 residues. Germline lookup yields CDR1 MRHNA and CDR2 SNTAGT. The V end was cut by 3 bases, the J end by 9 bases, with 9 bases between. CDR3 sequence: CASSETGSSPLHF. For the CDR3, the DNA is TGTGCCAGCAGTGAAACAGGGTCTTCACCCCTCCACTTT.

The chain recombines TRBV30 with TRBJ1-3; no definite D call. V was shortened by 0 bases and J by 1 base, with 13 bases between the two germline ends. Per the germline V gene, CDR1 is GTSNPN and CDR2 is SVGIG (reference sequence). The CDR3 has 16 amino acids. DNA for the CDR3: TGTGCCTGGAGTGTACGTCGGGGAGGATCTGGAAACACCATATATTTT. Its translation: CAWSVRRGGSGNTIYF.

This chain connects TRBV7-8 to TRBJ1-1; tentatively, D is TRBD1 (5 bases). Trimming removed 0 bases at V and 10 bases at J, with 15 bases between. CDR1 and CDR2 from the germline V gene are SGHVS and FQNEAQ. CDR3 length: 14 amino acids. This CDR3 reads CASSLAGDRGAAFF. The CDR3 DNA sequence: TGTGCCAGCAGCTTAGCAGGTGACCGCGGGGCAGCTTTCTTT.

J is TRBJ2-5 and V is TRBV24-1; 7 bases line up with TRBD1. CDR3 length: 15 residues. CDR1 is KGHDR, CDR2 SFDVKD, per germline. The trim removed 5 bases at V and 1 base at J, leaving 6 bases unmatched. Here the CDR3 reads CATSARRDSQETQYF. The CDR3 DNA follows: TGTGCCACCAGTGCCCGCCGGGACAGCCAAGAGACCCAGTACTTC.

CDR3 protein: CASSEEGGETQYF. In DNA, the CDR3 is TGTGCCAGTAGTGAAGAGGGAGGAGAGACCCAGTACTTC. The chain couples TRBV19 to TRBJ2-5; the D gene is possibly TRBD2 (6 bases). V lost 5 bases, J lost 4 bases, and 11 bases lay in between. This CDR3 region has 13 residues. The germline V gene encodes CDR1 LNHDA and CDR2 SQIVND (reference sequence). Full variable domain (remainder filled in from reference TRBV19 and TRBJ2-5): DGGITQSPKYLFRKEGQNVTLSCEQNLNHDAMYWYRQDPGQGLRLIYYSQIVNDFQKGDIAEGYSVSREKKESFPLTVTSAQKNPTAFYLCASSEEGGETQYFGPGTRLLVL.

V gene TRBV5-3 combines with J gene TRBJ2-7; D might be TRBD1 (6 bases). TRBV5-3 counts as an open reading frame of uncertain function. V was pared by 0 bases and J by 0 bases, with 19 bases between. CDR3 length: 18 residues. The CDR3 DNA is TGTGCCAGAAGCTTGGAGGACAGCAACCTCTTCCTCTCCTACGAGCAGTACTTC. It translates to CARSLEDSNLFLSYEQYF.

CDR3: CASSLAGGRTYEQYF. The CDR3 nucleotides read TGCGCCAGCAGCCTAGCGGGAGGGAGGACCTACGAGCAGTACTTC. The rearrangement links TRBV4-1 to TRBJ2-7; 11 bases agree with TRBD2. Germline V gives CDR1 MGHRA, CDR2 YSYEKL. V lost 4 bases and J lost 2; bases outside the gene matches: 4. This CDR3 comprises 15 residues.

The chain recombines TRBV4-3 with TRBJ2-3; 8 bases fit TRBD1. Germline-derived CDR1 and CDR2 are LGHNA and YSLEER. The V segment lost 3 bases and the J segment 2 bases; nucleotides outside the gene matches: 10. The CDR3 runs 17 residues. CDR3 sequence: CASSQEPGGLITDTQYF. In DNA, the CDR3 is TGCGCCAGCAGCCAGGAACCAGGGGGCTTAATCACAGATACGCAGTATTTT.

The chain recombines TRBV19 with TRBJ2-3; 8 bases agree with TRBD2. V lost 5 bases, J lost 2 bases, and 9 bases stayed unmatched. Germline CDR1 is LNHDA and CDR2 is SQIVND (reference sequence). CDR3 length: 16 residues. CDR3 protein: CASSSGTSGVTDTQYF. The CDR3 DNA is TGTGCCAGTAGTTCGGGTACTAGCGGAGTCACAGATACGCAGTATTTT.

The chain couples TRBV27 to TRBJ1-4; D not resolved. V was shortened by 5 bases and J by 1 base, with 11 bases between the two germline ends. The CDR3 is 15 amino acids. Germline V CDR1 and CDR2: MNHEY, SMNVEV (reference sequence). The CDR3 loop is CASSRYEGTNEKLFF. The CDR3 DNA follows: TGTGCCAGCAGTCGTTATGAGGGAACTAATGAAAAACTGTTTTTT.

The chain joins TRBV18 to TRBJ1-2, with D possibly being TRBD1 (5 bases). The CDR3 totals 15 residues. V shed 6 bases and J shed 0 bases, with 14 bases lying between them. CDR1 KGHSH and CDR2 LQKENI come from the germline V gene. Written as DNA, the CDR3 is TGTGCCAGCTCCACCAACCAGGGTCCTAACTATGGCTACACCTTC. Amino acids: CASSTNQGPNYGYTF.

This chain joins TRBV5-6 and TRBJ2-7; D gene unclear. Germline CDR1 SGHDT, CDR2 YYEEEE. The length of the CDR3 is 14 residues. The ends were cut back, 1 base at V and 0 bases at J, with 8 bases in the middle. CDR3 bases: TGTGCCAGCAGCTTGAACAGCTACTCCTACGAGCAGTACTTC. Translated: CASSLNSYSYEQYF.

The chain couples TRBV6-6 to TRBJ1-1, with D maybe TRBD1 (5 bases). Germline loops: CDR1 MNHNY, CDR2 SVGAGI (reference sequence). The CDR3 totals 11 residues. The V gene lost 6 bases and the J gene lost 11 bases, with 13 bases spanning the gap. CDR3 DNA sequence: TGTGCCAGCAGAACCGGGACTTCGGCTTTCTTT. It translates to CASRTGTSAFF.

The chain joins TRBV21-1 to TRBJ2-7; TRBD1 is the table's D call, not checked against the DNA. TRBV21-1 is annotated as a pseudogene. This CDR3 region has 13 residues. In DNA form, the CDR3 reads TGTGCCAGCGGGCTCGGAACCTCCTACGAGCAGTACTTC. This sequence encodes CASGLGTSYEQYF.

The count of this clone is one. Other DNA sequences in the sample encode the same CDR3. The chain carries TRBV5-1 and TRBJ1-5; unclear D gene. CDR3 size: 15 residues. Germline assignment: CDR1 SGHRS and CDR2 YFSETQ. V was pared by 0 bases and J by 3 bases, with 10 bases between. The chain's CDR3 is CASSLGGNDNQPQHF. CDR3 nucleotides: TGCGCCAGCAGCTTGGGCGGGAACGACAATCAGCCCCAGCATTTT. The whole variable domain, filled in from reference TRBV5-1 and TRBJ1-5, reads KAGVTQTPRYLIKTRGQQVTLSCSPISGHRSVSWYQQTPGQGLQFLFEYFSETQRNKGNFPGRFSGRQFSNSRSEMNVSTLELGDSALYLCASSLGGNDNQPQHFGDGTRLSIL.

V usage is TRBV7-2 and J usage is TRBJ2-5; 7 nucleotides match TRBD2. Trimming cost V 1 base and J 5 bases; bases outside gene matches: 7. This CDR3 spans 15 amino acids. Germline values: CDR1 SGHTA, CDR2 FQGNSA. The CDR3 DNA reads TGTGCCAGCAGCTTAGGGTTGGGGAGGGAGGAGACCCAGTACTTC. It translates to CASSLGLGREETQYF.

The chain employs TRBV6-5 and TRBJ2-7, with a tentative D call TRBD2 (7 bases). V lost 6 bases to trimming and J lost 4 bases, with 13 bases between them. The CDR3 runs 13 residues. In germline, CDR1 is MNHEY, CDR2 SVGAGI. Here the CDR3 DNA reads TGTGCCAGCAGCCAAGGGAGGGGGTACGAGCAGTACTTC. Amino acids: CASSQGRGYEQYF.

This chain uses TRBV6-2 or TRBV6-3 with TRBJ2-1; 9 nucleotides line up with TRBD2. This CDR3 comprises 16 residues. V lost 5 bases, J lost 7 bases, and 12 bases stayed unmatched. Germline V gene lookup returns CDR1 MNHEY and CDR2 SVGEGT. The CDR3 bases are TGTGCCAGCAGTACCCCCGGGGGGCGGGAGGGTAATGAGCAGTTCTTC. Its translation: CASSTPGGREGNEQFF.

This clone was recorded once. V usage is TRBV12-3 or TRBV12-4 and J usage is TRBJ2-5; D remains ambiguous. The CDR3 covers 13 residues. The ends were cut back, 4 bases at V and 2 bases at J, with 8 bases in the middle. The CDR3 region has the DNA TGTGCCAGCAGTTATGAGACTCAAGAGACCCAGTACTTC. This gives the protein CASSYETQETQYF.

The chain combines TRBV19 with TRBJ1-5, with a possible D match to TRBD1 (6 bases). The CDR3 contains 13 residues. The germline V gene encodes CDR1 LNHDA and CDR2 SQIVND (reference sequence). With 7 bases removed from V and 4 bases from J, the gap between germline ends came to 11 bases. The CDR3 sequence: CASNGQWNQPQHF. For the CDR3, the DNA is TGTGCCAGTAACGGACAGTGGAATCAGCCCCAGCATTTT.

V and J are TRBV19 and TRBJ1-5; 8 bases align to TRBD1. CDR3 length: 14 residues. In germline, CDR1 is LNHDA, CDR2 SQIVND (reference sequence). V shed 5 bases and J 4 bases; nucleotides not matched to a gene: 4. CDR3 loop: CASSSRQGNQPQHF. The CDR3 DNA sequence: TGTGCCAGTAGTTCCCGACAGGGGAATCAGCCCCAGCATTTT. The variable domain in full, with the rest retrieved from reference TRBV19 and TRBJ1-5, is DGGITQSPKYLFRKEGQNVTLSCEQNLNHDAMYWYRQDPGQGLRLIYYSQIVNDFQKGDIAEGYSVSREKKESFPLTVTSAQKNPTAFYLCASSSRQGNQPQHFGDGTRLSIL.

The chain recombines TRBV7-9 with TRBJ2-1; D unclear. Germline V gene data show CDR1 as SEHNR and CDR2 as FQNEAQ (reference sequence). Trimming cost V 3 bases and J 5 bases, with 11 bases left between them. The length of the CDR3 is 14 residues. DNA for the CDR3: TGTGCCAGCAGCTTCACGGCGGCTAACAATGAGCAGTTCTTC. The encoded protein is CASSFTAANNEQFF.

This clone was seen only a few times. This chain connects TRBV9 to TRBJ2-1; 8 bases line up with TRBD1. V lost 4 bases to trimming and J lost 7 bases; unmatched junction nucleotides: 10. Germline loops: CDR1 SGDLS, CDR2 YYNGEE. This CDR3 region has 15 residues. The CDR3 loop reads CASSPQPTGANEQFF. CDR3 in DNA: TGTGCCAGCAGCCCACAACCGACAGGGGCGAATGAGCAGTTCTTC.

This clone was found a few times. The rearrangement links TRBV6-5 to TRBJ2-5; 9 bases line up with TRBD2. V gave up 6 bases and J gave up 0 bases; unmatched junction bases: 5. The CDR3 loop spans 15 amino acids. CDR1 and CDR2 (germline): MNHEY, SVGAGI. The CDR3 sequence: CASRQTSGYQETQYF. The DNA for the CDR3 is TGTGCCAGCAGACAGACTAGCGGCTACCAAGAGACCCAGTACTTC.

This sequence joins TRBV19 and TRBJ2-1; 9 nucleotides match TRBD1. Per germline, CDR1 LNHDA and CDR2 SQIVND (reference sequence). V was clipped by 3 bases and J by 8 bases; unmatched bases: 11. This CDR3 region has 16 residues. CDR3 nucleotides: TGTGCCAGTAGTATCGGACAGGGGTTAAGTACGGATGAGCAGTTCTTC. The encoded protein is CASSIGQGLSTDEQFF.